A single sample is the source of the 12 T cell receptor beta chains below, sequenced in a study of siplizumab effects on memory and regulatory T cells. Clones were sequenced by immunoSEQ multiplex PCR, and TCRdb holds only the in-frame ones, with some missing. The sample holds 90,000 to 95,000 clones, 96% seen once. The sample consisted of naive CD4+ T cells sorted from blood. All receptors come from a human donor in good health.

The chain joins TRBV6-1 to TRBJ2-7, with 7 bases fitting TRBD2. CDR3 length equals 16 residues. The germline gives CDR1 MNHNS, CDR2 SASEGT. V lost 1 base, J lost 2 bases, and 8 bases stayed unmatched. CDR3 protein: CASSEVGGDLTYEQYF. The CDR3 DNA reads TGTGCCAGCAGTGAAGTTGGGGGGGACCTAACCTACGAGCAGTACTTC.

This rearrangement joins TRBV6-1 to TRBJ2-2; D might be TRBD1 (6 bases). Trimming cost V 6 bases and J 4 bases, with 15 bases left between them. Germline V gene lookup returns CDR1 MNHNS and CDR2 SASEGT. The CDR3 is 15 residues long. CDR3 sequence reads: CASRTQGFSTGELFF. CDR3 in DNA: TGTGCCAGCAGGACCCAGGGGTTCTCCACCGGGGAGCTGTTTTTT.

The chain employs TRBV4-1 and TRBJ1-4; D is unresolved. Between the trimmed V and J ends, which lost 1 base and 1 base, there was a span of 10 bases. The CDR3 loop spans 16 amino acids. Germline V gene data show CDR1 as MGHRA and CDR2 as YSYEKL. CDR3 DNA: TGCGCCAGCAGCCAAGGGGGATGGATAACTAATGAAAAACTGTTTTTT. It encodes CASSQGGWITNEKLFF.

The chain has TRBV7-2 and TRBJ2-5, with D perhaps assigned TRBD1 or TRBD2 (6 bases each). Germline-derived CDR1 and CDR2 are SGHTA and FQGNSA. Trimming took off 1 base at V and 5 bases at J, with 14 bases between the two ends. The CDR3 extends over 15 amino acids. The chain's CDR3 is CASSLVRGAGETQYF. In DNA, the CDR3 is TGTGCCAGCAGCTTAGTGAGGGGGGCCGGGGAGACCCAGTACTTC.

The chain joins TRBV7-2 to TRBJ2-5, with D uncertain. Germline V gene data show CDR1 as SGHTA and CDR2 as FQGNSA. This CDR3 has 15 residues. Trimming stripped 5 bases from V and 5 bases from J, with 18 bases between. Here the CDR3 reads CASSLPVVFGETQYF. The DNA for the CDR3 is TGTGCCAGCAGCCTTCCAGTTGTTTTTGGGGAGACCCAGTACTTC.

The chain has TRBV19 and TRBJ2-3; D is possibly TRBD1 or TRBD2 (5 bases each). The V gene's germline CDR1 is LNHDA and CDR2 SQIVND (reference sequence). The CDR3 length is 15 residues. V gave up 3 bases and J gave up 0 bases, with 10 bases separating them. The DNA for the CDR3 is TGTGCCAGTAGTATCGGGACGGTGAGCACAGATACGCAGTATTTT. This translates into CASSIGTVSTDTQYF. The variable domain in full, with the rest retrieved from reference TRBV19 and TRBJ2-3, is DGGITQSPKYLFRKEGQNVTLSCEQNLNHDAMYWYRQDPGQGLRLIYYSQIVNDFQKGDIAEGYSVSREKKESFPLTVTSAQKNPTAFYLCASSIGTVSTDTQYFGPGTRLTVL.

The gene calls are TRBV7-6 and TRBJ2-1, with D unclear. Trimming removed 5 bases at V and 0 bases at J, with 11 bases between. Germline values: CDR1 SGHVS, CDR2 FNYEAQ. This CDR3 is 15 amino acids long. The CDR3 spells CASSVDTPSYNEQFF. In DNA form, the CDR3 reads TGTGCCAGCAGCGTCGACACTCCCTCCTACAATGAGCAGTTCTTC. Filled out from reference TRBV7-6 and TRBJ2-1, the complete variable domain reads GAGVSQSPRYKVTKRGQDVALRCDPISGHVSLYWYRQALGQGPEFLTYFNYEAQQDKSGLPNDRFSAERPEGSISTLTIQRTEQRDSAMYRCASSVDTPSYNEQFFGPGTRLTVL.

The chain recombines TRBV18 with TRBJ1-2; D may be TRBD1 (5 bases). Deletions cut 4 bases from V and 2 bases from J, with 8 bases between. The CDR3 has 13 residues. Per the germline V gene, CDR1 is KGHSH and CDR2 is LQKENI. The CDR3: CASSQGSNYGYTF. CDR3 in DNA: TGTGCCAGCTCACAGGGGTCGAACTATGGCTACACCTTC.

To note about this clone: The DNA is omitted, as the CDR3 cannot be located on it reliably, and the CDR3 follows TCRdb's listing. CDR3 amino acids: CASSFLWENNSPLHF. The rearrangement links TRBV7-9 to TRBJ1-6. Germline V gives CDR1 SEHNR, CDR2 FQNEAQ (reference sequence). The CDR3 contains 15 residues when both ends are counted.

This chain links TRBV19 with TRBJ1-2; 9 bases line up with TRBD1. J was trimmed by 4 bases and V by 5 bases; bases with no gene match: 11. CDR1 LNHDA and CDR2 SQIVND come from the germline V gene (reference sequence). The CDR3 sequence is 16 residues long. The CDR3 DNA reads TGTGCCAGTAGTCCCGACGGGACAGGGCCCCCCTATGGCTACACCTTC. Protein: CASSPDGTGPPYGYTF.

The V and J genes are TRBV7-2 and TRBJ1-1; TRBD1 matches 7 bases. V trimming: 7 bases; J trimming: 0 bases; junction bases outside the gene matches: 5. The germline V gene has CDR1 SGHTA and CDR2 FQGNSA. The CDR3 extends over 14 amino acids. The CDR3: CASTRGQMNTEAFF. Written as DNA, the CDR3 is TGTGCCAGCACTCGGGGACAGATGAACACTGAAGCTTTCTTT.

CDR3 bases: TGTGCCAGCAGCCAGGGGACCATGAACACTGAAGCTTTCTTT. Protein: CASSQGTMNTEAFF. The gene calls are TRBV7-2 and TRBJ1-1, with a possible D match to TRBD1 (6 bases). CDR3 length: 14 residues. The germline gives CDR1 SGHTA, CDR2 FQGNSA. V shed 5 bases and J shed 0 bases, with 10 bases lying between them.